This note documents a single T cell receptor (beta chain) sequence. Method: immunoSEQ multiplex PCR; TCRdb's copy keeps in-frame clones and lacks some. The sample comprises about 40,000 clones, 80% to 95% of which are singletons, and 3.6% rests with the top ten. The record originates from a study of control samples from healthy donors and cancer patients. Germline CDR1 and CDR2: LGHDT and YNNKEL (reference sequence). Germline trimming cut 4 bases from V and 7 bases from J; bases unmatched to any gene: 8. This CDR3 region has 15 residues. This TCR came from a woman in her fifties or sixties in good health. Specimen: blood. This rearrangement joins TRBV3-1 (or the pseudogene TRBV3-2) to TRBJ2-2; TRBD2 matches at 8 bases. The CDR3 DNA reads as TGTGCCAGCAGCCGGGGGCTAGCGGGCATCGGGGAGCTGTTTTTT. This translates into CASSRGLAGIGELFF.